A selection of T cell receptor beta chains follows, all from one sample in a study of identical twins. TCRdb processed the 5' RACE reads anew with MiXCR; each CDR3 protein has one entry. The profile shows approximately 600,000 distinct CDR3 sequences, under 8.5% of them singletons. Separately, the same data were catalogued under a study of yellow fever vaccine responses in identical twins.

Sequenced input: PBMCs. The receptor source for this set is a young woman in good health. Both conserved end residues are part of each CDR3. A D gene is named only where the DNA matches it firmly. Rows may omit the clone size; those that give it use once, few, many or a size class.

many,TRBJ1-3,.,15,TRBV12-3/TRBV12-4,TGTGCCAGCAGTAACATGACTGGGACTGGAAACACCATATATTTT,CASSNMTGTGNTIYF
.,TRBJ2-3,.,15,TRBV9,TGTGCCAGCAGCGAAAGCTGGGCCCCCACAGATACGCAGTATTTT,CASSESWAPTDTQYF
many,TRBJ2-7,.,16,TRBV24-1,TGTGCCACCAGTGGAAGAGGGCAGGGGAGCTCCTACGAGCAGTACTTC,CATSGRGQGSSYEQYF
many,TRBJ2-3,TRBD2,16,TRBV3-1,TGTGCCAGCAGCCAACTCATAAGCGGGGGGACAGATACGCAGTATTTT,CASSQLISGGTDTQYF
few,TRBJ2-2,TRBD1,15,TRBV5-4,TGTGCCAGCAGCCCGGGACAGGTGGGCACCGGGGAGCTGTTTTTT,CASSPGQVGTGELFF
.,TRBJ2-1,.,18,TRBV6-5,TGTGCCAGCAGTTACTCGATGCCGCAGAGAAGCTCCTACAATGAGCAGTTCTTC,CASSYSMPQRSSYNEQFF
few,TRBJ1-1,.,10,TRBV6-6,TGTGCCAGCTTAGGGGCTGAAGCTTTCTTT,CASLGAEAFF
.,TRBJ2-6,.,15,TRBV3-1,TGTGCCAGCAGCCAAGAACGCTCTGGGGCCAACGTCCTGACTTTC,CASSQERSGANVLTF
few,TRBJ2-3,.,11,TRBV7-9,TGTGCCAGTACCAACACAGATACGCAGTATTTT,CASTNTDTQYF
.,TRBJ2-5,.,15,TRBV9,TGTGCCAGCAGCGTAGGATGGGGGGCTCAAGAGACCCAGTACTTC,CASSVGWGAQETQYF
few,TRBJ2-1,.,15,TRBV4-1,TGCGCCAGCAGCCAATCCGCCGATAATTCCAATGAGCAGTTCTTC,CASSQSADNSNEQFF
.,TRBJ2-3,TRBD2,17,TRBV3-1,TGTGCCAGCAGCCAAGGACTAGCGGGAGTTGTTACAGATACGCAGTATTTT,CASSQGLAGVVTDTQYF
.,TRBJ2-5,.,15,TRBV20-1,TGCAGTGCTAGAGATATTGAACCCTCCCAAGAGACCCAGTACTTC,CSARDIEPSQETQYF
.,TRBJ2-7,.,16,TRBV5-8,TGTGCCAGCAGCTTGGAGTCGGTTCGGTTCCCCTACGAGCAGTACTTC,CASSLESVRFPYEQYF
many,TRBJ2-7,.,12,TRBV24-1,TGTGCCACCAGTGATTTGGGAGGGGGGCAGTACTTC,CATSDLGGGQYF
.,TRBJ2-2,TRBD2,18,TRBV6-5,TGTGCCAGCAGTTACTCCGGGTTTGGGAGCGGGGCGGGCGGGGAGCTGTTTTTT,CASSYSGFGSGAGGELFF
many,TRBJ1-1,.,14,TRBV18,TGTGCCAGCTCACCACGCGCCGGCAGGACTGAAGCTTTCTTT,CASSPRAGRTEAFF
few,TRBJ2-2,TRBD2,12,TRBV20-1,TGCAGTGCGGGGGGGGGGTCCGGGGAGCTGTTTTTT,CSAGGGSGELFF
.,TRBJ1-2,TRBD1,14,TRBV12-3/TRBV12-4,TGTGCCAGCACCCCTGGACAGGGTTTCTATGGCTACACCTTC,CASTPGQGFYGYTF
.,TRBJ1-4,.,15,TRBV7-2,TGTGCCAGCAGCTTAGCGGGCCCCTTAAATGAAAAACTGTTTTTT,CASSLAGPLNEKLFF
few,TRBJ2-5,.,14,TRBV27,TGTGCCAGCAGTCCCGTTAGCGGACAAGAGACCCAGTACTTC,CASSPVSGQETQYF
.,TRBJ2-7,TRBD2,14,TRBV27,TGTGCCAGCAGGGTAGCGGGAACTACCTACGAGCAGTACTTC,CASRVAGTTYEQYF
.,TRBJ2-5,TRBD1,15,TRBV5-1,TGCGCCAGCAGCTTATTACAGGGGGTTACAGAGACCCAGTACTTC,CASSLLQGVTETQYF
many,TRBJ2-2,TRBD2,16,TRBV24-1,TGTGCCACCAGTCAGGTGACTAGCGGGAGCACCGGGGAGCTGTTTTTT,CATSQVTSGSTGELFF
.,TRBJ2-1,TRBD2,18,TRBV12-3/TRBV12-4,TGTACCATCTTTGTCTGGATAGCGGGAGGGAGTTTGTACAATGAGCAGTTCTTC,CTIFVWIAGGSLYNEQFF
.,TRBJ2-5,.,14,TRBV27,TGTGCCAGCAGTACCACCGGGACTGAAGAGACCCAGTACTTC,CASSTTGTEETQYF
many,TRBJ1-1,.,15,TRBV6-5,TGTGCCAGCAGTTACTCGAATCGTCCACACTCCAAAGCTTTCTTT,CASSYSNRPHSKAFF
few,TRBJ2-7,.,14,TRBV5-1,TGCGCCAGCAGCCAGGACATTAGCTCCTACGAGCAGTACTTC,CASSQDISSYEQYF
.,TRBJ1-1,.,14,TRBV27,TGTGCCAGCAGTGGCGACGGAATGAACACTGAAGCTTTCTTT,CASSGDGMNTEAFF
many,TRBJ2-1,TRBD2,14,TRBV5-1,TGCGCCAGCAGCACCGGGACTAGTTTCAATGAGCAGTTCTTC,CASSTGTSFNEQFF
few,TRBJ2-1,TRBD1,14,TRBV12-3/TRBV12-4,TGTGCCAGCAGACCCGGGACAGGGTACAATGAGCAGTTCTTC,CASRPGTGYNEQFF
.,TRBJ2-2,.,17,TRBV20-1,TGCAGTGCTAGAGATGCTAGGGATACTACGAACACCGGGGAGCTGTTTTTT,CSARDARDTTNTGELFF
few,TRBJ2-7,.,17,TRBV11-2,TGTGCCAGCAGCTTATTCCCCCGGGACGGAACCTCCTACGAGCAGTACTTC,CASSLFPRDGTSYEQYF
.,TRBJ2-7,TRBD2,15,TRBV13,TGTGCCAGCAGCCCAAAGGGACTAGCGAAGGTCGAGCAGTACTTC,CASSPKGLAKVEQYF
few,TRBJ1-5,.,13,TRBV15,TGTGCCACCAGCAGAGAATTAAATCAGCCCCAGCATTTT,CATSRELNQPQHF
many,TRBJ1-5,TRBD1,15,TRBV12-3/TRBV12-4,TGTGCCAGCAGGATGGACAGGGGGGGCAATCAGCCCCAGCATTTT,CASRMDRGGNQPQHF
many,TRBJ2-1,TRBD2,17,TRBV5-5,TGTGCCAGCAGCTTGACGAGCGCTAGCGGGAGTTACAATGAGCAGTTCTTC,CASSLTSASGSYNEQFF
many,TRBJ1-1,.,14,TRBV10-3,TGTGCCATCAGTGAGTCGAACGGGAACACTGAAGCTTTCTTT,CAISESNGNTEAFF
few,TRBJ2-2,.,15,TRBV4-1,TGCGCCAGCAGCCAAGAGAGGACGGTAGCCGGGGAGCTGTTTTTT,CASSQERTVAGELFF
few,TRBJ2-7,TRBD2,15,TRBV27,TGTGCCAGCAGTCCTTGGGGGGGAGGTCTCTACGAGCAGTACTTC,CASSPWGGGLYEQYF
few,TRBJ1-1,TRBD1,15,TRBV5-1,TGCGCCAGCAGCCCAGGGGGGTCGATCGACACTGAAGCTTTCTTT,CASSPGGSIDTEAFF
few,TRBJ2-1,TRBD2,16,TRBV28,TGTGCCAGCAGTTTACAGCCCGTGCGGGAGTTGAATGAGCAGTTCTTC,CASSLQPVRELNEQFF
.,TRBJ2-7,TRBD2,15,TRBV5-1,TGCGCCAGCAGCTTAGGCGCTAGCGGAACCTACGAGCAGCACTTC,CASSLGASGTYEQHF
many,TRBJ1-1,.,12,TRBV5-1,TGCGCCAGCAGCTTGGAGGGGAATGAAGCTTTCTTT,CASSLEGNEAFF
many,TRBJ2-1,TRBD1,17,TRBV7-9,TGTGCCAGCAGCTCACAGACGACAGGGGCCTACTACAATGAGCAGTTCTTC,CASSSQTTGAYYNEQFF
many,TRBJ2-5,.,14,TRBV12-3/TRBV12-4,TGTGCCAGCAGTTTCACGGGGAGCCAAGAGACCCAGTACTTC,CASSFTGSQETQYF
many,TRBJ2-7,.,14,TRBV6-5,TGTGCCAGCAGTTACGGGCAGGGCTTAGACGAGCAGTACTTC,CASSYGQGLDEQYF
many,TRBJ2-1,TRBD2,16,TRBV7-8,TGTGCCAGCAGCCCCACCTCCGCGGGAGGGTACAATGAGCAGTTCTTC,CASSPTSAGGYNEQFF
many,TRBJ2-3,.,12,TRBV12-3/TRBV12-4,TGTGCCAGCAGCTCCCAGAGAGATACGCAGTATTTT,CASSSQRDTQYF
few,TRBJ2-2,.,15,TRBV9,TGTGCCAGCAGCGGCTTCGCGGGGAACACCGGGGAGCTGTTTTTT,CASSGFAGNTGELFF
few,TRBJ2-3,TRBD2,18,TRBV12-3/TRBV12-4,TGTGCCTGCAGTTCCGGGACTAGCGGGAGGGCCTTCACAGATACGCAGTATTTT,CACSSGTSGRAFTDTQYF
.,TRBJ2-2,TRBD2,13,TRBV7-6,TGTGCCAGCACCCCTAGCGGGAGCTGGGAGCTGTTTTTT,CASTPSGSWELFF
.,TRBJ2-1,TRBD2,18,TRBV10-3,TGTGCCATCAGGGTGACTAGCGGGGGGACCGGCTCCTACAATGAGCAGTTCTTC,CAIRVTSGGTGSYNEQFF